The T cell receptor (beta chain) described here comes from a study of cytotoxic CD8 clonotypes in ibrutinib-treated CLL. In germline, CDR1 is MNHEY, CDR2 SMNVEV (reference sequence). V gave up 4 bases and J gave up 2 bases, with 15 bases separating them. The CDR3 contains 15 residues. The sequencing depth, 1 in 200,000 to 1 in 1 million T cells, was the target. Some clones are missing from TCRdb's copy, which holds only in-frame ones; the method was immunoSEQ multiplex PCR. Altogether approximately 32,000 clones are present, roughly two thirds being singletons, with the ten largest covering about a quarter.

The TCR comes from a human donor with chronic lymphocytic leukemia. This rearrangement joins TRBV27 to TRBJ2-7; D perhaps matches TRBD1 (5 bases). The sample here was PBMCs, taken before ibrutinib treatment. The CDR3 here is CASSSLREHTYEQYF. The CDR3 DNA follows: TGTGCCAGCAGTTCCCTCAGGGAACATACCTACGAGCAGTACTTC.